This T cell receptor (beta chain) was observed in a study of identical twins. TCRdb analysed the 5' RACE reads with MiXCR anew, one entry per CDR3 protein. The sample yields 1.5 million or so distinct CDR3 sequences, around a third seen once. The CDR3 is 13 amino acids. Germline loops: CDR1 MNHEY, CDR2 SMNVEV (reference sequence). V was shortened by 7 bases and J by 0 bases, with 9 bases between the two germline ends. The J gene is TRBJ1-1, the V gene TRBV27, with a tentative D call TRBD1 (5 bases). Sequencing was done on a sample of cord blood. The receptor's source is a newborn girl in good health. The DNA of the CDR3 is TGTGCCAGCATCCGGACAATGAACACTGAAGCTTTCTTT. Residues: CASIRTMNTEAFF.